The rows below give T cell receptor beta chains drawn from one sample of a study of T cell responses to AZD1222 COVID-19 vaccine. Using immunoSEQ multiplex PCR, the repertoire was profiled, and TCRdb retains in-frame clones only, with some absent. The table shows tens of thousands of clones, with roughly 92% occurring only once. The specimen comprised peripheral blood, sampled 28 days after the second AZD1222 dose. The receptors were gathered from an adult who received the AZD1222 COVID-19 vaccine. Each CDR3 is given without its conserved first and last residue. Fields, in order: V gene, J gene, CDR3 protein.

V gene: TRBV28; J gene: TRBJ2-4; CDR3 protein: ASTAGGNKNIQY
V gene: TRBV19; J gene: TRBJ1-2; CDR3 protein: ASSISGWGYGYT
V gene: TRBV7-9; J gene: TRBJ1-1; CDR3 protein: ASSSPPGWDTEAF
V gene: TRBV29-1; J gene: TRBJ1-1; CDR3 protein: SVSGTVNTEAF
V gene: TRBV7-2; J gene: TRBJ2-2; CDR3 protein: ASSSQGAGELF
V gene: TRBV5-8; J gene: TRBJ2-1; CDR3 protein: ASTLGGAGFIDEQF
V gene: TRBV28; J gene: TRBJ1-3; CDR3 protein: ASSLVSTVGNTIY
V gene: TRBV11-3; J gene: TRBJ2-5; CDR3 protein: ASSSGIGSEGETQY
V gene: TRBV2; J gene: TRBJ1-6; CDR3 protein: ASTSGGLINSPLH
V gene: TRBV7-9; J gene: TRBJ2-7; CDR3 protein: ASSGVAGSYEQY
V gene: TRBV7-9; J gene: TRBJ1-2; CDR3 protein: ASSLEQGVNYGYT